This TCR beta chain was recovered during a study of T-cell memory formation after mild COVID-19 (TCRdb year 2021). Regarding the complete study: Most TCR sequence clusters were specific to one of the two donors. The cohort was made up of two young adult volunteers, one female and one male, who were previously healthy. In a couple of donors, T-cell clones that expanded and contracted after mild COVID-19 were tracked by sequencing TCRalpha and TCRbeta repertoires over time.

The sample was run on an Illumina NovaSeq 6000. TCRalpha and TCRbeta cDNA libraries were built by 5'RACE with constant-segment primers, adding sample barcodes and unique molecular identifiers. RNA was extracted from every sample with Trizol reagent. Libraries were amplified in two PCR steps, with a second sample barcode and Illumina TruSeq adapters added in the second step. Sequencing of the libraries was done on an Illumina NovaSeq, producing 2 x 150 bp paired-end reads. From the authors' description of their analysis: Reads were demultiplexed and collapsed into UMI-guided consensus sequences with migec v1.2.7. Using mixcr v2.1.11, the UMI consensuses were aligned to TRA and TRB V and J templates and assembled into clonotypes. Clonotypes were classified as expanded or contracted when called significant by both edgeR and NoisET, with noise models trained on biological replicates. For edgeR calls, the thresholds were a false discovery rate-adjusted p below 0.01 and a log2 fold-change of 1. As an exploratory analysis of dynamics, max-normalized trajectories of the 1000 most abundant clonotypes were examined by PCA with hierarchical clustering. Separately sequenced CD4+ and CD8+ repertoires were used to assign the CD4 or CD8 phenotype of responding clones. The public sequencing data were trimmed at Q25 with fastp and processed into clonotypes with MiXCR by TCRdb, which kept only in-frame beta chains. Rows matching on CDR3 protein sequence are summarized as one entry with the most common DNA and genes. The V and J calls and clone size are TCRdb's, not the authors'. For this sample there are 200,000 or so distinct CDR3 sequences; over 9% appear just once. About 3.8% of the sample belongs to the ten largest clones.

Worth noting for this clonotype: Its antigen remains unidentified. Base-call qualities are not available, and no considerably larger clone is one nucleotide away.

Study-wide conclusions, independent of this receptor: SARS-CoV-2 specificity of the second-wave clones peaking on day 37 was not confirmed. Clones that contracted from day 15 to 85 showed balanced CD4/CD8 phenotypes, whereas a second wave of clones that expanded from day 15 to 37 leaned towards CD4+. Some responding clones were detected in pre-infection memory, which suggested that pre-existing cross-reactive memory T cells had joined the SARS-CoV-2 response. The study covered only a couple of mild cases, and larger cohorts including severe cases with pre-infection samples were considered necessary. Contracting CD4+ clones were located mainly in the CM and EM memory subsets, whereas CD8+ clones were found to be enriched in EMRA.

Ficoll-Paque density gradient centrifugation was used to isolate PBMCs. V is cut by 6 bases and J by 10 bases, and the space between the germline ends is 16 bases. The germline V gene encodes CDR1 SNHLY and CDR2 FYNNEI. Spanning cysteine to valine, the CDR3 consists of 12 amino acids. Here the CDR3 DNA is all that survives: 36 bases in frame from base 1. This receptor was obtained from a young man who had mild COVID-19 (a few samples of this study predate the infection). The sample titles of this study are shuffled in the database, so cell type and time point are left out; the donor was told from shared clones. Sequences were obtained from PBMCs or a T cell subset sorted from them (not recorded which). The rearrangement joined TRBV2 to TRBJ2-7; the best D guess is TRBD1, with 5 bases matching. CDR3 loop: CASSLTDSLQYV. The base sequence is TGTGCCAGCAGCCTCACCGACAGCCTCCAGTACGTC.